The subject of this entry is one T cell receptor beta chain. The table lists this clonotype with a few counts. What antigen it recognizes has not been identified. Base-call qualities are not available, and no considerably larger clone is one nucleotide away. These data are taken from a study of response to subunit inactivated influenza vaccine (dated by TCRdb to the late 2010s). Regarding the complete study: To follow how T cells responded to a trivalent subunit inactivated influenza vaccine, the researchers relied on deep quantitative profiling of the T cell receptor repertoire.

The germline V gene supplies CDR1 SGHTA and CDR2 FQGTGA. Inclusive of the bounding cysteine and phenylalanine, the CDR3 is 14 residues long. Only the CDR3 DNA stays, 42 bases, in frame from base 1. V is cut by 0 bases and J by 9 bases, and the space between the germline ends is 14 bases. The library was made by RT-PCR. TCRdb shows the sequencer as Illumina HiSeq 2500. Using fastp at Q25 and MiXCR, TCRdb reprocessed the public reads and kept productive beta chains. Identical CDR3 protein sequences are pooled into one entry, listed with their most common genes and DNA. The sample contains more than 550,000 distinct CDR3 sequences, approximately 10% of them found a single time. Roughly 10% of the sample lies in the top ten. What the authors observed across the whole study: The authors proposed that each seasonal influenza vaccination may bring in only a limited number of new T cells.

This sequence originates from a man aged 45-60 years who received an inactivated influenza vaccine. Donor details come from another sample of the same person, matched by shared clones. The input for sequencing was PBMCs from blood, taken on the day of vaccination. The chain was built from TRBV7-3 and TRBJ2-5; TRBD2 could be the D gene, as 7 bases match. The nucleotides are TGTGCCAGCAGCTTAACCTTGGGGGGGGGGCCCCAGTACTTC. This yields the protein CASSLTLGGGPQYF.